This T cell receptor beta chain was identified in a study of regulatory T cells in long-lasting Graves disease. Study-wide results and caveats: Among the persistent patients, fewer than 3,000 public clonotypes were shared, more than the approximately 970 shared among new patients. Newly diagnosed disease favored TRBV20-1 and TRBJ2-1 over persistent disease.

Specified time point: persistent/refractory GD, antithyroid drugs over 5 years with positive TRAb. RNA isolated from PBMCs was used to make the TCR library. By American Thyroid Association guidelines, Graves' disease was diagnosed in the cohort. Both iRepertoire HTBI primers and Arm-PCR of CDR3 regions were used to build the TCR beta libraries. Using its own MiXCR run on the multiplex PCR reads, TCRdb lists one record per CDR3 protein. This sample yields fewer than 400,000 distinct CDR3 sequences, of which less than 25% are seen a single time; around 20% belongs to the top ten. CDR3 length: 16 amino acids. Trimming at V came to 7 bases and at J to 1 base, leaving 3 bases not matched to a gene. Per germline, CDR1 LNHDA and CDR2 SQIVND (reference sequence). On this clonotype itself: Its antigen remains unidentified.

The sequence derives from a female donor with Graves disease. The rearrangement links TRBV19 to TRBJ2-6; 11 nucleotides align to TRBD2. Specimen: peripheral blood mononuclear cells (PBMCs), collected when the disease was refractory, from a patient treated with antithyroid drugs. The DNA for the CDR3 is TGTGCCAGTAAGACTAGCGGGATTTCTGGGGCCAACGTCCTGACTTTC. Translating it yields CASKTSGISGANVLTF.